The present TCR beta chain was sequenced within a study of CD8+ T cells in alopecia areata. This CDR3 has 13 residues. CDR1 LGHNA and CDR2 YSLEER come from the germline V gene. Trimming shortened V by 0 bases and J by 4 bases, and 4 bases separated the two germline ends. Extraction of RNA preceded its reverse transcription into cDNA, which served as the sequencing template. Sequenced by immunoSEQ multiplex PCR; TCRdb stores in-frame clones only, minus some. The sample gives more than 95,000 clones, more than 30% of which show up once; about 3.1% is in the top ten. This sequence joins TRBV4-3 and TRBJ2-1; D gene unclear. The sample was CD4+ T cells sorted from blood. The TCR originated in a human donor with alopecia areata. CDR3 protein: CASSQDSYNEQFF. The CDR3 region has the DNA TGCGCCAGCAGCCAAGACTCGTACAATGAGCAGTTCTTC.